The entry that follows covers one TCR beta chain sequence. Its binding antigen is unknown. It has no much larger one-base neighbor in the sample; base qualities were not kept. The cohort was made up of about 670 healthy bone marrow donors. At the time of sampling, all cohort members were nominally healthy, though unrecorded immune exposures were likely present. The donor was CMV seronegative and belonged to the group of over 350 seronegative cohort members. A peripheral blood sample was provided by each donor, and peripheral blood mononuclear cells were used for TCR beta sequencing. Genomic DNA was extracted from the blood cell samples with the Qiagen DNeasy Blood Extraction Kit. Libraries were made using the immunoSEQ multiplex PCR assay. A mixture of 60 forward primers for TCR Vbeta segments and 13 reverse primers for TCR Jbeta segments was used in the multiplex PCR. The CDR3 region of rearranged TCR beta genes was amplified from genomic DNA by a multiplex PCR assay. The amplified TCR beta libraries were sequenced on the Illumina HiSeq System as 87-base-pair reads. The study's processing was this. A later analysis tallied 75 million to 95 million unique TCR beta chains across the 650 to 750 repertoires, and around 10 million of those chains were shared by two or more donors. Raw reads were error-corrected and collapsed into unique sequences by a nearest-neighbor algorithm in which closely related sequences were merged to remove PCR and sequencing errors. V, D and J gene segments were assigned by aligning CDR3 sequences to IMGT reference sequences. For a sequence to be retained, a match of at least six nucleotides was required to both a V gene segment and a J gene segment. A rearrangement was called productive if the CDR3 had no stop codons and remained in frame with V and J, and every other rearrangement was called non-productive. CDR3 was defined by IMGT convention, running from the second conserved V-encoded cysteine to the conserved J-encoded phenylalanine. The earlier analysis of 450 to 750 of the donors excluded any sequence lacking an unambiguous match to a single V gene segment. In an earlier analysis of several hundred of the donors, V segments were called functional above 56.7% productive rearrangements and were called segregating when the between-donor standard deviation exceeded 5%. A statistical classification framework was built to diagnose cytomegalovirus status from the catalog of TCR beta chain sequences. In a later analysis, TCR nucleotide sequences were compared against IMGT/GENE-DB human TR gene sequences so that V and J genes could be assigned. In a later analysis, CDR3 sequences and most-parsimonious VDJ recombination scenarios were assigned using the TCRdist pipeline. In a later analysis, every TCR beta chain was defined by the combination of its CDR3 amino acid sequence and its V-gene family, and reads without a unique V-gene family were dropped. A later analysis removed 550 to 650 highly shared, low-generation-probability nucleotide sequences to deal with suspected cross-contamination and a sequencing artifact. In a later analysis, a clonal expansion index was calculated for each public chain from normalized within-repertoire ranks of inferred template counts. In a later analysis, generation probabilities were computed using a VDJ recombination model fitted to out-of-frame rearrangements, and the results were checked against IGoR. In a later analysis, TCR-TCR, TCR-HLA and TCR-CMV co-occurrence was scored with hypergeometric tests, and a repertoire-size bias correction was applied to TCR pairs. A later analysis estimated false discovery rates by permuting HLA or CMV assignments 20 times. A later analysis grouped co-occurring TCRs with DBSCAN, adding TCRdist sequence similarity when clustering within HLA-allele-positive subsets. Repertoires with fewer than 30,000 or more than 120,000 public chains were left out of co-occurrence clustering, as were five repertoires with anomalous nucleotide sharing. The immuneACCESS repertoire file appears here via TCRdb, limited to in-frame rearrangements. These files lack a portion of the clones; in checked studies, under half of the deficit traces to unresolved V genes, and the cause of the others is not known. The DNA was the basis for D and trimming; V, J and clone size are from that table. In this sample the table shows roughly 170,000 clones, approximately 84% of which occur a single time. The leading ten clones occupy under 1.1% of the sample.

From the cysteine through the phenylalanine, the CDR3 covers 14 amino acids. Only the CDR3 part of the read is kept: 42 bases, read in frame from the first base. CDR1 and CDR2, per the germline V gene, are SGHTA and FQGNSA. V trim: 11 bases; J trim: 0 bases; unmatched bases: 8. This specimen comes from a study of cytomegalovirus exposure and HLA in healthy donors (dated by TCRdb to 2016 to 2017). General notes on the study: According to an earlier analysis of a few hundred of the donors, roughly 180 million T cells yielded over 90 million unique TCR beta sequences and about 300 Gb of sequence data. About 320 gigabases of sequencing data and 70 million to 85 million unique TCR sequences were included in an early release covering several hundred HLA-typed donors. Of the roughly 400 genotyped donors, 65% to 90% were placed in the genetic ancestry cluster associated with self-reported Caucasian donors. The study aimed to test whether cataloging public T cell receptors could reveal signatures of past pathogen exposure. The study used immunosequencing to profile the T cell repertoires of about 670 subjects and linked those repertoires to cytomegalovirus serostatus. Along with the roughly 670-subject first cohort, a separate validation cohort of over a hundred different subjects was used. High-throughput TCR immunosequencing, statistical association of individual TCRs with disease status, and machine learning were combined to predict cytomegalovirus infection status. In a later analysis, previously published TCR beta repertoires from about 640 donors were re-analyzed and high-resolution HLA genotyping was added so that TCR occurrence patterns could be studied. In the later analysis, no new phenotypic data were used to find candidate immune exposures; instead, reliance was placed on TCR beta sequences and their occurrence across donors. An earlier analysis of several hundred of the donors used high-throughput TCR beta sequencing to judge whether each TCR beta V gene segment behaved as functional or pseudogenic. Donor age, sex, ethnicity and CMV serostatus were compiled together with the repertoire data. In a later genetic analysis, genome-wide SNP genotypes for about three fifths of the 666 donors were used, and that subset was treated as a discovery cohort. All discovery cohort repertoires had been generated on a single sequencing platform. HLA typing covered class I and class II loci at four-digit resolution. Typing coverage differed by locus: A, B, C, DRB1 and DQB1 were typed in roughly 620-630 donors, DQA1 in roughly 510, DPA1 in nearly 610, and DPB1 in 400 to 490. Because of strong linkage in the cohort, a few DR-DQ haplotypes were treated as single units for association and clustering. Across roughly 420 genotyped donors of the cohort, an average of roughly 230,000 unique TCR beta nucleotide sequences per donor were sequenced, and roughly 18% of those sequences were non-productive.

Results the study describes overall, beyond this receptor: A further reported finding was that TCR beta sequences accurately predicted the HLA-A and HLA-B alleles for most subjects in the first cohort. A later analysis found that TCR association rates varied across HLA loci, with DRB1 alleles showing the most associated TCRs and HLA-C alleles the fewest. According to a later analysis, parvovirus B19, influenza, CMV and Epstein-Barr virus appeared linked to several top co-occurrence clusters. The presence/absence analyses assumed that sequencing depth was roughly uniform across donors, and that assumption may not be true. This cohort had only TCR beta chains sequenced, and the lack of alpha or paired-chain data limited which features could be detected. Some IMGT-functional V segments, including TRBV6-2 and TRBV6-3, could not be told apart with the 87-base-pair reads, so those segments were excluded. Cytomegalovirus status was reported to be diagnosed by the classifier with high specificity and sensitivity in both the original and validation cohorts. In vitro tests confirmed that three of the cytomegalovirus-associated TCR beta chains recognize cytomegalovirus antigens. Linkage disequilibrium might explain the correlated functional status among segregating V segments, but an unknown experimental factor could not be excluded. The authors suggested that the approach could potentially be extended to other disease states and immunological phenotypes. In a later analysis, HLA-associated TCR beta chains showed more clonal expansion and lower generation probabilities than non-associated chains that were equally common. A group of highly shared sequence variants was considered likely to be a technical artifact of the sequencing pipeline. Roughly 17 rarely observed V segments, including chromosome 9 orphons, were excluded from the earlier analysis of just under 600 of the donors because counts were too low. In an earlier analysis of approximately 590 of the donors, most TCR beta V segments appeared in productive rearrangements about 87% or about 30% of the time, broadly matching IMGT annotations. V-gene and J-gene trimming of TCR beta chains was associated with a missense DCLRE1C variant in a later genetic analysis, and the association was replicated in an independent cohort. Immune exposure information for the cohort was limited to CMV serostatus. Because HLA typing was unavailable for some donors at each locus, only the typed subset was used in association tests. When HLA alleles, especially DR and DQ, strongly co-occurred, TCR associations were difficult to assign to individual alleles. At a false discovery rate of 0.05, a later analysis linked 15,000 to 20,000 TCR beta sequences to specific HLA alleles. Most TCR sequences were observed very rarely across donors, whereas some public TCRs were present in many individuals. The study listed approximately 150 TCR beta chains as associated with cytomegalovirus. In a later genetic analysis, fewer N-insertions in productive TCRs were reported among donors in an Asian-associated ancestry cluster than the roughly 700-donor mean. According to a later analysis, most CMV-associated TCR beta chains appeared to be HLA-restricted, and the HLA associations seemed to be driven largely by CMV exposure.

Recombination connected TRBV7-2 to TRBJ1-1, and 8 bases in between align with TRBD1. The sequence derives from a man between 25 and 39 years old in good health and CMV-seronegative. Sequenced sample: PBMCs. The sequenced DNA: TGTGCCTCCAGACAGGGGCAAATGAACACTGAAGCTTTCTTT. It translates as CASRQGQMNTEAFF.